These 2 T cell receptor beta chains share one sample of origin, sequenced in a study of blood T cell repertoires in COVID-19. Sequenced by immunoSEQ multiplex PCR; TCRdb stores in-frame clones only, minus some. This sample has fewer than 300,000 clones, with 85% to 90% found just once. The specimen sequenced was peripheral blood. Source of these receptors: a man aged 50 to 59 with COVID-19, enrolled during active disease.

The V gene is TRBV28, the J gene TRBJ2-1, with D tentatively TRBD1 (5 bases). The CDR3 loop spans 15 amino acids. Deletions cut 6 bases from V and 0 bases from J, with 12 bases between. Germline loops: CDR1 MDHEN, CDR2 SYDVKM. The CDR3 sequence is CASSETVSSYNEQFF. The DNA for the CDR3 is TGTGCCAGCAGCGAGACAGTAAGCTCCTACAATGAGCAGTTCTTC. Combining the CDR3 with reference TRBV28 and TRBJ2-1 gives the whole variable domain DVKVTQSSRYLVKRTGEKVFLECVQDMDHENMFWYRQDPGLGLRLIYFSYDVKMKEKGDIPEGYSVSREKKERFSLILESASTNQTSMYLCASSETVSSYNEQFFGPGTRLTVL.

The V gene is TRBV5-4, the J gene TRBJ1-2; possible D gene TRBD1, 6 bases. Germline V gene data show CDR1 as SGHNT and CDR2 as YYREEE (reference sequence). There are 14 residues in the CDR3. Trimming shortened V by 1 base and J by 4 bases, and 11 bases separated the two germline ends. CDR3 loop: CASSLQGLGYGYTF. The CDR3 nucleotides read TGTGCCAGCAGCTTGCAGGGGTTGGGCTATGGCTACACCTTC.